The 23 T cell receptor beta chains in this list originate from one sample, sequenced in a study of a mutant IDH1 vaccine in newly diagnosed glioma (dated by TCRdb to the early 2020s). The sample's time point, from its label and the paper: week 47, end of study. A 20-mer mutant IDH1 peptide at 300 micrograms in Montanide made up each vaccine dose, which was injected subcutaneously together with topical imiquimod. Libraries were built with the immunoSEQ multiplex PCR assay. Held by TCRdb, this immuneACCESS table contains in-frame sequences only and omits some clones. Under half of the omission traces to an unresolved V gene where checked; the cause of the rest is unknown. The sample table records roughly 35,000 clones; roughly 70% of these occur just once. The ten most abundant clones make up 8.9% of the sample. No antigens are known for them. Sequenced here: PBMCs, sampled from a glioma patient whose treatment included an IDH1 peptide vaccine. The receptor source for this set is a man in his forties with glioma.

The J gene is TRBJ1-4, the V gene TRBV7-2; D is perhaps TRBD1 (5 bases). The CDR3 is made up of 16 amino acids. V was trimmed by 3 bases and J by 8 bases, leaving 19 bases between them. The germline CDR1 and CDR2 sequences are SGHTA and FQGNSA. CDR3 DNA sequence: TGTGCCAGCAGCTTTGGGGGTCCCCAGGCTTGGGAAAAACTGTTTTTT. The encoded protein is CASSFGGPQAWEKLFF.

CDR3 amino acids: CASLDTSYGYTF. The CDR3, as DNA: TGTGCCAGCCTCGACACGTCGTATGGCTACACCTTC. The chain is built from TRBV6-6 and TRBJ1-2, with D unclear. CDR1 MNHNY and CDR2 SVGAGI come from the germline V gene (reference sequence). Trimming took off 8 bases at V and 5 bases at J, with 12 bases between the two ends. The CDR3 loop spans 12 amino acids.

This chain links TRBV7-2 with TRBJ2-7; 11 bases line up with TRBD2. Unmatched junction bases numbered 12, after V lost 3 bases and J lost 2 bases. This CDR3 is built from 18 residues. The germline gives CDR1 SGHTA, CDR2 FQGNSA. This CDR3 reads CASSLGATSGRVPYEQYF. The CDR3 nucleotides read TGTGCCAGCAGCTTGGGCGCAACTAGCGGGAGAGTCCCCTACGAGCAGTACTTC. The complete variable domain, with remaining parts taken from reference TRBV7-2 and TRBJ2-7, reads GAGVSQSPSNKVTEKGKDVELRCDPISGHTALYWYRQSLGQGLEFLIYFQGNSAPDKSGLPSDRFSAERTGGSVSTLTIQRTQQEDSAVYLCASSLGATSGRVPYEQYFGPGTRLTVT.

A single count supports this clone. The chain has TRBV29-1 and TRBJ2-2, with 7 bases lining up with TRBD1. V gave up 7 bases and J gave up 5 bases; unmatched junction bases: 13. Germline loops: CDR1 SQVTM, CDR2 ANQGSEA. The CDR3 spans 15 residues. CDR3 sequence reads: CSGHRRDSGTGELFF. CDR3 in DNA: TGCAGCGGTCATCGCCGGGACAGTGGTACCGGGGAGCTGTTTTTT.

This clone occurred once. The chain is built from TRBV19 and TRBJ2-5, with 11 bases identical to TRBD2. The CDR3 totals 18 residues. Germline CDR1 is LNHDA and CDR2 is SQIVND (reference sequence). Trimming at V came to 1 base and at J to 2 bases, leaving 9 bases not matched to a gene. CDR3 protein: CASSIARLAGGIQETQYF. The CDR3 DNA follows: TGTGCCAGTAGTATAGCCAGGCTAGCGGGAGGAATTCAAGAGACCCAGTACTTC. Variable domain in full (rest from reference TRBV19 and TRBJ2-5): DGGITQSPKYLFRKEGQNVTLSCEQNLNHDAMYWYRQDPGQGLRLIYYSQIVNDFQKGDIAEGYSVSREKKESFPLTVTSAQKNPTAFYLCASSIARLAGGIQETQYFGPGTRLLVL.

This clone was observed a handful of times. The chain employs TRBV21-1 and TRBJ1-1. TRBV21-1 is a pseudogene. The CDR3 runs to 15 residues. The CDR3 here is CASSKRGALGTEAFF. The DNA for the CDR3 is TGTGCCAGCAGCAAAAGGGGGGCGCTGGGCACTGAAGCTTTCTTT.

The V gene is TRBV5-3, the J gene TRBJ2-3; D gene unclear. TRBV5-3 is flagged as an ORF with uncertain function. The V end was cut by 0 bases, the J end by 1 base, with 15 bases between. The CDR3 consists of 17 residues. For the CDR3, the DNA is TGTGCCAGAAGCTTGGAACCCCTAGGCGGTTGCACAGATACGCAGTATTTT. Translation gives CARSLEPLGGCTDTQYF.

V is TRBV6-4 and J is TRBJ1-5; TRBD1 matches at 9 bases. This CDR3 is 13 amino acids long. Per germline, CDR1 MRHNA and CDR2 SNTAGT. Unmatched junction bases numbered 0, after V lost 4 bases and J lost 5 bases. For the CDR3, the DNA is TGTGCCAGCAGTGGGGACAGGGATCAGCCCCAGCATTTT. Encoded protein: CASSGDRDQPQHF.

The V and J genes are TRBV7-2 and TRBJ1-2; tentatively, D is TRBD1 (6 bases). V lost 5 bases to trimming and J lost 4 bases, with 26 bases between them. Looked up from germline, CDR1 is SGHTA and CDR2 is FQGNSA. There are 18 residues in the CDR3. The CDR3 DNA sequence: TGTGCCAGCAGCGACAACACACGGCGAACGGGGGGCCTCTATGGCTACACCTTC. Translation gives CASSDNTRRTGGLYGYTF.

In this sample, this clone turned up a few times. Written as DNA, the CDR3 is TGTGCCAGCAGCCAGTTACCCCCGACAGCGAGCGAAAGGTACTTC. This encodes CASSQLPPTASERYF. The V gene is TRBV11-2, the J gene TRBJ2-7; D possibly corresponds to TRBD1 (5 bases). Germline V gene sequence: CDR1 SGHAT, CDR2 FQNNGV. V lost 5 bases and J 12 bases, leaving 26 bases between the germline ends. The CDR3 has 15 residues.

The rearrangement joins TRBV18 to TRBJ2-7; D is undetermined. The CDR3 consists of 13 residues. Germline V gene lookup returns CDR1 KGHSH and CDR2 LQKENI. Trimming took off 6 bases at V and 4 bases at J, with 13 bases between the two ends. CDR3 bases: TGTGCCAGCTCTTCACGTAGAGGATACGAGCAGTACGTC. It encodes CASSSRRGYEQYV.

The chain recombines TRBV19 with TRBJ1-4; no reliable D call. The V and J ends lost 4 bases and 8 bases respectively, with 11 bases between them. The CDR3 has 13 residues. CDR1 and CDR2 (germline): LNHDA, SQIVND (reference sequence). The CDR3 here is CASSNREQEKLFF. CDR3 sequence (DNA): TGTGCCAGTAGTAACCGGGAACAGGAAAAACTGTTTTTT.

The V call is TRBV14, the J call TRBJ2-2; D remains ambiguous. Germline CDR1 and CDR2: SGHDN and FVKESK. The germline V and J ends were trimmed by 6 bases and 0 bases, with 11 bases remaining between them. This CDR3 region has 15 residues. CDR3 loop: CASRPDTTNTGELFF. The CDR3 DNA sequence: TGTGCCAGCAGACCCGACACGACGAACACCGGGGAGCTGTTTTTT. Using reference TRBV14 and TRBJ2-2 for the parts outside the CDR3, the full variable domain is EAGVTQFPSHSVIEKGQTVTLRCDPISGHDNLYWYRRVMGKEIKFLLHFVKESKQDESGMPNNRFLAERTGGTYSTLKVQPAELEDSGVYFCASRPDTTNTGELFFGEGSRLTVL.

This chain joins TRBV2 and TRBJ1-6; D remains unclear. The CDR3 loop spans 13 amino acids. The germline V gene encodes CDR1 SNHLY and CDR2 FYNNEI. V was shortened by 6 bases and J by 7 bases, with 10 bases between the two germline ends. The CDR3 coding sequence is TGTGCCAGCAGGGTGGAGATCAATTCACCCCTCCACTTT. This sequence encodes CASRVEINSPLHF. Variable domain in full (rest from reference TRBV2 and TRBJ1-6): EPEVTQTPSHQVTQMGQEVILRCVPISNHLYFYWYRQILGQKVEFLVSFYNNEISEKSEIFDDQFSVERPDGSNFTLKIRSTKLEDSAMYFCASRVEINSPLHFGNGTRLTVT.

The genes are TRBV18 and TRBJ2-1; perhaps TRBD2 as D (6 bases). The ends were cut back, 10 bases at V and 2 bases at J, with 18 bases in the middle. Germline lookup yields CDR1 KGHSH and CDR2 LQKENI. CDR3 length: 15 amino acids. DNA for the CDR3: TGTGCCACCCGAATAAGCGGAGGGGCCTACAATGAGCAGTTCTTC. This gives the protein CATRISGGAYNEQFF.

V is TRBV19 and J is TRBJ2-7; 7 bases are shared with TRBD2. The V and J ends lost 6 bases and 0 bases, in that order; junction bases with no gene match: 2. Germline V gene data show CDR1 as LNHDA and CDR2 as SQIVND (reference sequence). CDR3 length: 13 residues. In DNA form, the CDR3 reads TGTGCCAGTAGGCGCGGGAGCTCCTACGAGCAGTACTTC. Translation gives CASRRGSSYEQYF.

This rearrangement joins TRBV6-5 to TRBJ2-7, with D uncertain. The ends were cut back, 5 bases at V and 3 bases at J, with 11 bases in the middle. CDR1 is MNHEY and CDR2 is SVGAGI in the germline V gene. The CDR3 extends over 13 amino acids. CDR3 DNA sequence: TGTGCCAGCAGTAACGCCATCAACTACGAGCAGTACTTC. Translating gives CASSNAINYEQYF.

This chain joins TRBV4-3 and TRBJ2-1, with D perhaps TRBD2 (5 bases). V shed 1 base and J shed 9 bases, with 13 bases lying between them. In germline, CDR1 is LGHNA, CDR2 YSLEER. This CDR3 is built from 14 residues. The DNA of the CDR3 is TGCGCCAGCAGCCAAGTTCGAAGGGAGATTGAGCAGTTCTTC. It encodes CASSQVRREIEQFF.

V is TRBV5-1 and J is TRBJ2-1; the D gene is possibly TRBD1 (5 bases). V was shortened by 0 bases and J by 9 bases, with 7 bases between the two germline ends. Germline V lookup: CDR1 SGHRS, CDR2 YFSETQ. The CDR3 has 12 residues. CDR3 coding DNA: TGCGCCAGCAGCTTGGGGGGCGGTGAGCAGTTCTTC. It codes for CASSLGGGEQFF. The whole variable domain, filled in from reference TRBV5-1 and TRBJ2-1, reads KAGVTQTPRYLIKTRGQQVTLSCSPISGHRSVSWYQQTPGQGLQFLFEYFSETQRNKGNFPGRFSGRQFSNSRSEMNVSTLELGDSALYLCASSLGGGEQFFGPGTRLTVL.

The chain links TRBV7-9 to TRBJ1-1; D is ambiguous. CDR1 is SEHNR and CDR2 is FQNEAQ in the germline V gene (reference sequence). This CDR3 is built from 12 residues. Trimming pared 5 bases from V and 4 bases from J, leaving 8 bases between. CDR3 in amino acids: CASSPGSTEAFF. CDR3 nucleotides: TGTGCCAGCAGCCCCGGGTCCACTGAAGCTTTCTTT.

The chain couples TRBV7-2 to TRBJ1-5; weak D call: TRBD1 (5 bases). Per germline, CDR1 SGHTA and CDR2 FQGNSA. Trimming left V 1 base short and J 3 bases short, with 10 bases between. The CDR3 is 15 amino acids. CDR3 protein: CASSLGPDNNQPQHF. In nucleotides, the CDR3 is TGTGCCAGCAGCTTAGGGCCGGACAACAATCAGCCCCAGCATTTT.

The chain joins TRBV6-4 to TRBJ2-1; D possibly corresponds to TRBD2 (6 bases). Trimming took 3 bases from V and 8 from J, leaving 11 bases between them. The germline V gene encodes CDR1 MRHNA and CDR2 SNTAGT. The CDR3 spans 13 residues. The CDR3 here is CASSDFTSHEQFF. As DNA, the CDR3 is TGTGCCAGCAGTGATTTTACTAGCCATGAGCAGTTCTTC.

V gene TRBV10-2 combines with J gene TRBJ2-1; 12 nucleotides align to TRBD2. CDR1 is WSHSY, CDR2 SAAADI, per germline. J was trimmed by 6 bases and V by 6 bases; bases with no gene match: 3. The CDR3 is made up of 14 amino acids. The CDR3 sequence is CASRPGLAGNEQFF. CDR3 nucleotides: TGCGCCAGCAGACCGGGACTAGCGGGCAATGAGCAGTTCTTC.